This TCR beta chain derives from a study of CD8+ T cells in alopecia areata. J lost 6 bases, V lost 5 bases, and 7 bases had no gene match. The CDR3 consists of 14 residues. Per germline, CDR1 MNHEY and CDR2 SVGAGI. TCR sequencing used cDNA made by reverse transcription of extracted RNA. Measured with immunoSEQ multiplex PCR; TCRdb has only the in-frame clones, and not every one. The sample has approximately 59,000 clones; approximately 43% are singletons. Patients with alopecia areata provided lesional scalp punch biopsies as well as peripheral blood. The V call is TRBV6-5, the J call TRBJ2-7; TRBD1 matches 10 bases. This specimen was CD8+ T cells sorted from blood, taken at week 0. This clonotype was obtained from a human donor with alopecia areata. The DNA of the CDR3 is TGTGCCAGCAGTACCGGGACAGGGGTTCTCGAGCAGTACTTC. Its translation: CASSTGTGVLEQYF.